Below, one TCR beta chain is given with its context. V lost 6 bases to trimming and J lost 4 bases; unmatched junction nucleotides: 8. The CDR3 sequence is 14 residues long. Looked up from germline, CDR1 is SNHLY and CDR2 is FYNNEI. In the authors' methods: Reference gene primers were amplified, and this amplification served to estimate nucleated cell counts. Sequencing was performed with immunoSEQ multiplex PCR; in TCRdb, only in-frame clones are kept and a portion is missing. V and J calls and clone size are those listed in that table; D and trimming were worked out from the DNA. The sample contains around 300,000 clones, roughly 80% of which appear only once. This entry comes from a study of blood T cell repertoires in COVID-19. Looking at the study overall: Sites in the United States, Italy and Spain provided acute and convalescent COVID-19 samples. T cells, B-cell-depleted T cells, or PBMCs provided the cDNA or gDNA that served as material.

The sequence was obtained from a woman between 50 and 59 years old with active or convalescent COVID-19. The chain uses TRBV2 and TRBJ1-1; TRBD1 agrees at 7 bases. The source material was peripheral blood. Written as DNA, the CDR3 is TGTGCCAGCAGGGCTACAGGGGTGGGCACTGAAGCTTTCTTT. Residues: CASRATGVGTEAFF. Complete variable domain (other parts from reference TRBV2 and TRBJ1-1): EPEVTQTPSHQVTQMGQEVILRCVPISNHLYFYWYRQILGQKVEFLVSFYNNEISEKSEIFDDQFSVERPDGSNFTLKIRSTKLEDSAMYFCASRATGVGTEAFFGQGTRLTVV.